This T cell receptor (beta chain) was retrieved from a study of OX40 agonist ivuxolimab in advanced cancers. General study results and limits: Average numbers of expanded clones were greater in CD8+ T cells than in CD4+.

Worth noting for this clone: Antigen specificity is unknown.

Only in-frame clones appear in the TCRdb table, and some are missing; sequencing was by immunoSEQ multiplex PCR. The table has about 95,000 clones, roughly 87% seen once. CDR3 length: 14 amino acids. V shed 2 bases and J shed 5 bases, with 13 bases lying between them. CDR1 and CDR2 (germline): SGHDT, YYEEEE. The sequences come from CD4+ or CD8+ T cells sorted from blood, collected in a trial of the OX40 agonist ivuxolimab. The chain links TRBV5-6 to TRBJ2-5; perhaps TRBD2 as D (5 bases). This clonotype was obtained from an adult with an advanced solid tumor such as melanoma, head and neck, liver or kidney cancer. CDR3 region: CASSFRGSEETQYF. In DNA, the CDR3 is TGTGCCAGCAGCTTTAGAGGGAGCGAGGAGACCCAGTACTTC.